A single sample gave rise to the 16 T cell receptor beta chains below, sequenced in a study of blood T cell repertoires in COVID-19. The table came from immunoSEQ multiplex PCR; TCRdb's copy has only in-frame clones and leaves some out. The sample has fewer than 50,000 clones, nearly 90% seen once. Sample: peripheral blood. The receptors were gathered from an older man with active COVID-19.

The chain couples TRBV19 to TRBJ2-1; 11 bases align to TRBD1. Germline V gene lookup returns CDR1 LNHDA and CDR2 SQIVND (reference sequence). This CDR3 comprises 14 residues. Losses at the gene ends were 9 bases for V and 5 bases for J; bases not matched to a gene: 6. CDR3 amino acids: CASQDRGLDNEQFF. For the CDR3, the DNA is TGTGCCAGCCAGGACAGGGGGCTCGACAATGAGCAGTTCTTC.

J is TRBJ1-6 and V is TRBV7-2, with D perhaps matching TRBD1 (5 bases). With 5 bases removed from V and 12 bases from J, the gap between germline ends came to 14 bases. The CDR3 length is 13 residues. Per germline, CDR1 SGHTA and CDR2 FQGNSA. The CDR3 DNA reads TGTGCCAGCAGCCGGCCGGGGGGAAAACCCCTCCACTTT. Its translation is CASSRPGGKPLHF.

This rearrangement joins TRBV6-5 to TRBJ1-5; TRBD1 might be the D (6 bases). This CDR3 comprises 15 residues. The germline CDR1 and CDR2 sequences are MNHEY and SVGAGI. Trimming stripped 5 bases from V and 6 bases from J, with 17 bases between. The CDR3 region is CASSRTGKRSQPQHF. In DNA, the CDR3 is TGTGCCAGCAGTAGAACAGGGAAAAGAAGTCAGCCCCAGCATTTT.

This chain uses TRBV28 with TRBJ2-1; 10 nucleotides align to TRBD2. This CDR3 has 16 amino acids. Per germline, CDR1 MDHEN and CDR2 SYDVKM. V dropped 6 bases and J dropped 0; count of bases not matched to a gene: 5. CDR3 in amino acids: CASSGGTSDSYNEQFF. CDR3 coding DNA: TGTGCCAGCAGCGGTGGGACTAGCGACTCCTACAATGAGCAGTTCTTC.

The rearrangement joins TRBV6-5 to TRBJ2-7; the match to TRBD1 covers 7 bases. In germline, CDR1 is MNHEY, CDR2 SVGAGI. The CDR3 covers 13 residues. Trimming removed 6 bases from V and 4 bases from J; junction bases left unmatched: 6. CDR3 region: CASSWSTGYEQYF. The DNA for the CDR3 is TGTGCCAGCAGCTGGTCGACAGGGTACGAGCAGTACTTC.

The count of this clone is one. V and J are TRBV6-2 or TRBV6-3 and TRBJ1-3; tentative D call: TRBD1 (5 bases). CDR1 is MNHEY, CDR2 SVGEGT, per germline. The CDR3 has 15 amino acids. Between the trimmed V and J ends, which lost 4 bases and 2 bases, there was a span of 12 bases. The CDR3 bases are TGTGCCAGCAGTTTGACTCAGGGAACTGGAAACACCATATATTTT. Translation: CASSLTQGTGNTIYF.

This sequence joins TRBV5-1 and TRBJ2-3; 7 bases are a match to TRBD2. This CDR3 comprises 17 residues. Germline values: CDR1 SGHRS, CDR2 YFSETQ. V lost 0 bases and J lost 2; bases outside the gene matches: 9. The CDR3, as DNA: TGCGCCAGCAGCTTGGGGAGCGGGAAACGAAACACAGATACGCAGTATTTT. It is translated as CASSLGSGKRNTDTQYF.

This chain uses TRBV28 with TRBJ2-7; TRBD2 matches 9 bases. Looked up from germline, CDR1 is MDHEN and CDR2 is SYDVKM. This CDR3 is 14 amino acids long. V shed 7 bases, J shed 4 bases, and the junction held 8 bases outside the gene matches. The CDR3 DNA reads as TGTGCCAGCATCACCGGACTAGCGCCGTACGAGCAGTACTTC. It yields the protein CASITGLAPYEQYF.

J is TRBJ2-1 and V is TRBV2, with 7 bases identical to TRBD2. The CDR3 is 16 residues long. Germline loops: CDR1 SNHLY, CDR2 FYNNEI. V shed 4 bases, J shed 8 bases, and the junction held 14 bases outside the gene matches. CDR3 coding DNA: TGTGCCAGCAGTGGACAGCCACTAGCGAGTTACGATGAGCAGTTCTTC. Its protein product is CASSGQPLASYDEQFF.

The rearrangement uses TRBV2 and TRBJ2-5, with 7 positions matching TRBD1. Germline trimming cut 10 bases from V and 4 bases from J; bases unmatched to any gene: 6. Germline V CDR1 and CDR2: SNHLY, FYNNEI. The CDR3 runs 12 residues. CDR3 protein: CAITTGPETQYF. CDR3 coding DNA: TGTGCCATAACGACAGGGCCAGAGACCCAGTACTTC.

This rearrangement joins TRBV7-9 to TRBJ2-3, with 10 bases fitting TRBD1. Germline V CDR1 and CDR2: SEHNR, FQNEAQ (reference sequence). The CDR3 is 16 amino acids. With 6 bases clipped from V and 2 bases from J, the junction kept 8 bases outside the gene matches. The CDR3 reads CASRPKGQGYTDTQYF. CDR3 nucleotides: TGTGCCAGCAGACCAAAGGGACAGGGGTACACAGATACGCAGTATTTT.

The CDR3 here is CASRVYGGAYEQYF. CDR3 DNA: TGTGCCAGCAGAGTTTACGGGGGAGCCTACGAGCAGTACTTC. The chain is built from TRBV5-4 and TRBJ2-7; tentatively, D is TRBD2 (6 bases). There are 14 residues in the CDR3. Germline V gene lookup returns CDR1 SGHNT and CDR2 YYREEE (reference sequence). Trimming pared 5 bases from V and 2 bases from J, leaving 14 bases between.

The chain recombines TRBV27 with TRBJ2-7, with a tentative D call TRBD1 (7 bases). The CDR3 loop spans 14 amino acids. Trimming cost V 4 bases and J 0 bases, with 10 bases left between them. Germline V gene data show CDR1 as MNHEY and CDR2 as SMNVEV (reference sequence). Here the CDR3 reads CASSWGDSSYEQYF. CDR3 in DNA: TGTGCCAGCAGTTGGGGGGACAGCTCCTACGAGCAGTACTTC.

In its sample, this clone was seen once. The gene calls are TRBV7-3 and TRBJ2-5; 7 nucleotides match TRBD2. Germline trimming cut 3 bases from V and 4 bases from J; bases unmatched to any gene: 5. Germline V CDR1 and CDR2: SGHTA, FQGTGA. The CDR3 is made up of 14 amino acids. The CDR3 region is CASSLSGLRETQYF. The CDR3 nucleotides are TGTGCCAGCAGCTTGTCGGGACTAAGAGAGACCCAGTACTTC.

This chain links TRBV28 with TRBJ2-3; TRBD2 matches 7 bases. Germline assignment: CDR1 MDHEN and CDR2 SYDVKM. The V and J ends lost 7 bases and 14 bases, in that order; junction bases with no gene match: 18. This CDR3 region has 14 residues. CDR3 sequence reads: CASTSTRLGREPYF. The CDR3 DNA reads as TGTGCCAGCACTTCGACCCGCCTGGGGAGGGAACCGTATTTT.

The V call is TRBV9, the J call TRBJ2-1; TRBD1 agrees at 9 bases. The trim removed 3 bases at V and 6 bases at J, leaving 13 bases unmatched. The germline gives CDR1 SGDLS, CDR2 YYNGEE. This CDR3 is 17 amino acids long. CDR3 region: CASSADHGTGHGNEQFF. In DNA, the CDR3 is TGTGCCAGCAGCGCCGACCATGGGACAGGGCATGGCAATGAGCAGTTCTTC. The full variable domain, completed using reference TRBV9 and TRBJ2-1, is DSGVTQTPKHLITATGQRVTLRCSPRSGDLSVYWYQQSLDQGLQFLIQYYNGEERAKGNILERFSAQQFPDLHSELNLSSLELGDSALYFCASSADHGTGHGNEQFFGPGTRLTVL.